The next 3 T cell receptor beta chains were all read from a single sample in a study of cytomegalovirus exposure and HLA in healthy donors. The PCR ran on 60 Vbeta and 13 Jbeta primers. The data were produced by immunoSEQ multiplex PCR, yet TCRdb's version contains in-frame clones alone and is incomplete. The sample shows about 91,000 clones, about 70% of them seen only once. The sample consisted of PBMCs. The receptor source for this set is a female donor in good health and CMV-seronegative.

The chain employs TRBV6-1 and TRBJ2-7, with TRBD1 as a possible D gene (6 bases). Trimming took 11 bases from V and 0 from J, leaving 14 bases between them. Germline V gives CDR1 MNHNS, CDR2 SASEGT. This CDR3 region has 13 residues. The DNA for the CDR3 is TGTGCCGCCGGGACACCTGTCTCCTACGAGCAGTACTTC. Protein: CAAGTPVSYEQYF.

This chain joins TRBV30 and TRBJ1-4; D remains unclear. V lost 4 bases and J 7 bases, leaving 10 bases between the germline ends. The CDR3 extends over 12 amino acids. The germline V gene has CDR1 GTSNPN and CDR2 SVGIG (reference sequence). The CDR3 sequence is CAWTKSGEKLFF. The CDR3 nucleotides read TGTGCCTGGACCAAATCCGGTGAAAAACTGTTTTTT. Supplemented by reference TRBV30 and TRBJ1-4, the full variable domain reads SQTIHQWPATLVQPVGSPLSLECTVEGTSNPNLYWYRQAAGRGLQLLFYSVGIGQISSEVPQNLSASRPQDRQFILSSKKLLLSDSGFYLCAWTKSGEKLFFGSGTQLSVL.

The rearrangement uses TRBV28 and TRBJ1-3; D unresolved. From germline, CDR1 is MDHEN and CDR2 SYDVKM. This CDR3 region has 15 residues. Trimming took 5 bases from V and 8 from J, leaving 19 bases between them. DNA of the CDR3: TGTGCCAGCAGTCCCACTGTAGAGGTCGTGGACACCATATATTTT. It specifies CASSPTVEVVDTIYF.